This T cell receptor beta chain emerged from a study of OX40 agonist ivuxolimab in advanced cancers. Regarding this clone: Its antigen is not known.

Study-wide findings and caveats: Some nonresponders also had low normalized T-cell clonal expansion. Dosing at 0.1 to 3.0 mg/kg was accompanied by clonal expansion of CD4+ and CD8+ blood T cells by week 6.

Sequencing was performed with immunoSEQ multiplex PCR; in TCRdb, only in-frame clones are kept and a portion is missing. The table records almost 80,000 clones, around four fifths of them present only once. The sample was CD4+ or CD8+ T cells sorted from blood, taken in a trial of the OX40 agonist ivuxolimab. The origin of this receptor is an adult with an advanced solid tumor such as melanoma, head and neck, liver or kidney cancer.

CDR3 in amino acids: CATSRDISAGTDTQYF. The CDR3 DNA reads TGTGCCACCAGCAGAGATATTAGTGCTGGGACAGATACGCAGTATTTT. This sequence joins TRBV15 and TRBJ2-3; D is unclear. V shed 0 bases and J shed 3 bases, with 13 bases lying between them. Germline V gene data show CDR1 as LNHNV and CDR2 as YYDKDF (reference sequence). This CDR3 is built from 16 residues.